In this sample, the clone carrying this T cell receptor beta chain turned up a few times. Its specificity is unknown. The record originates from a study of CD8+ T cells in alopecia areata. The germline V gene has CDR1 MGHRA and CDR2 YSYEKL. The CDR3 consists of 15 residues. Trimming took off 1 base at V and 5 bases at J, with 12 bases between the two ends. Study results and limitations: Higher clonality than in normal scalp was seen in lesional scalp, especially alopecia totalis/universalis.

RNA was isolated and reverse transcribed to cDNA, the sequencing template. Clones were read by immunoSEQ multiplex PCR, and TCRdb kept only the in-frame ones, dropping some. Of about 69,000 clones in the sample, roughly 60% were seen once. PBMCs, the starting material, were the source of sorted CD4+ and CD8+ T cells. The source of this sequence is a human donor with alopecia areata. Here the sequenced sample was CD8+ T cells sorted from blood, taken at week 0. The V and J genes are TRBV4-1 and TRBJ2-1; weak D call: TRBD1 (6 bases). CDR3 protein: CASSQVGQRHNEQFF. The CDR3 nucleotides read TGCGCCAGCAGCCAAGTAGGACAGAGGCACAATGAGCAGTTCTTC.